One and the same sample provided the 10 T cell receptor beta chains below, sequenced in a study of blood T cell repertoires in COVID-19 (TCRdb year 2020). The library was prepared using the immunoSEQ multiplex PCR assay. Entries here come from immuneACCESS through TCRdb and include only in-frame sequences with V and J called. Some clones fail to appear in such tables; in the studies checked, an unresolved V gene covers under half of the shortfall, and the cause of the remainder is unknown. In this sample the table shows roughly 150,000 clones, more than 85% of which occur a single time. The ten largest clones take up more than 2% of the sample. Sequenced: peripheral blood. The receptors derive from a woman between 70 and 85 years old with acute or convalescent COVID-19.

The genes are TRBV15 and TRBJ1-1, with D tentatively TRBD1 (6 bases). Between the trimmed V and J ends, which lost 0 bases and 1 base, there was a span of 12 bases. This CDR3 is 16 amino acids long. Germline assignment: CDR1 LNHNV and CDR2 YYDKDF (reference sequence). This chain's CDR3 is CATSRDSWTENTEAFF. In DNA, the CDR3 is TGTGCCACCAGCAGAGATAGCTGGACAGAGAACACTGAAGCTTTCTTT.

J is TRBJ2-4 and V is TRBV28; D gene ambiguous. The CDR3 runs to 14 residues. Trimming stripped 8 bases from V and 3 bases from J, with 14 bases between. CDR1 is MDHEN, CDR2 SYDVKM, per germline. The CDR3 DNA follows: TGTGCCAGCTTGGAGCGCCGGAACAAAAACATTCAGTACTTC. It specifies CASLERRNKNIQYF.

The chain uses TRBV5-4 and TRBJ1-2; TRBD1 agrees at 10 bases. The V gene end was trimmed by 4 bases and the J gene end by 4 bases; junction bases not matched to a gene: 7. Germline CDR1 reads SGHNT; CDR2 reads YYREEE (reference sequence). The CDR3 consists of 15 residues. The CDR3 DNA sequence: TGTGCCAGCAGCCTCCGACAGGGGGCGGCCTATGGCTACACCTTC. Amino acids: CASSLRQGAAYGYTF.

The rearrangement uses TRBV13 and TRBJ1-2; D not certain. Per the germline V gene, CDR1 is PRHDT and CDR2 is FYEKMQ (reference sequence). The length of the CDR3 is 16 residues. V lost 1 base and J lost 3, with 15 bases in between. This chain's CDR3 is CASSLEELGRDYGYTF. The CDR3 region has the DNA TGTGCCAGCAGCTTAGAAGAGTTGGGGAGGGACTATGGCTACACCTTC.

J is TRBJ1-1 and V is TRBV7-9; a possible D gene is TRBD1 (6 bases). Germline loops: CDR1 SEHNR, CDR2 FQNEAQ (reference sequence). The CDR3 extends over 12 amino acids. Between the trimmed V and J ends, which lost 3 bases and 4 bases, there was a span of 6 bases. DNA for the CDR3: TGTGCCAGCAGCTTGGACAGCACTGAAGCTTTCTTT. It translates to CASSLDSTEAFF.

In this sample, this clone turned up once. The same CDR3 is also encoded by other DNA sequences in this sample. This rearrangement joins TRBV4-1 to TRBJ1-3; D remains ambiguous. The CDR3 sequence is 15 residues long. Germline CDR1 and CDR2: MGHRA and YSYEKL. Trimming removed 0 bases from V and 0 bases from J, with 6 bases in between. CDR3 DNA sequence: TGCGCCAGCAGCCAAGATTCAGGCTCTGGAAACACCATATATTTT. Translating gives CASSQDSGSGNTIYF.

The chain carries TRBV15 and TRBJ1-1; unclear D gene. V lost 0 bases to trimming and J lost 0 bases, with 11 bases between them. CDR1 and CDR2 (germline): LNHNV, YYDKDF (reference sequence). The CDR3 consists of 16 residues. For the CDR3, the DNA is TGTGCCACCAGCAGAGATTGGAGATCGATGAACACTGAAGCTTTCTTT. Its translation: CATSRDWRSMNTEAFF.

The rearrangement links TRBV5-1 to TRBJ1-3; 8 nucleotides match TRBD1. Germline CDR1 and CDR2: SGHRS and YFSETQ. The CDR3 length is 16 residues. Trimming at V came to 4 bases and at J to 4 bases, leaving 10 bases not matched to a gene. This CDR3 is CASSNAQGARGNTIYF. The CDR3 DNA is TGCGCCAGCAGCAACGCCCAGGGGGCGCGGGGAAACACCATATATTTT.

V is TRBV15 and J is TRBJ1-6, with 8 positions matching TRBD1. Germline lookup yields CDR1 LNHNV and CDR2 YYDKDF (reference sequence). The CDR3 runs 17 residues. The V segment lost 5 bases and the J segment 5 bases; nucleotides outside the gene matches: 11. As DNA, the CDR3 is TGTGCCACCAGCCGTCAACAGGGGGGGGACGATAATTCACCCCTCCACTTT. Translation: CATSRQQGGDDNSPLHF.

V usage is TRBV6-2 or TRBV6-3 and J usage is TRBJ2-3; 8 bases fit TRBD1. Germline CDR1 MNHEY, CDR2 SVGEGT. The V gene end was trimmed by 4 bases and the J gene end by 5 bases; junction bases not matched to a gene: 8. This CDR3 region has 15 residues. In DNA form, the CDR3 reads TGTGCCAGCAGTTCCGGGACAGGACTCATAGATACGCAGTATTTT. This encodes CASSSGTGLIDTQYF.